The 8 T cell receptor beta chains given below trace back to one sample, sequenced in a study of identical twins. TCRdb processed the 5' RACE reads anew with MiXCR; each CDR3 protein has one entry. This sample has hundreds of thousands of distinct CDR3 sequences, with around a sixth found just once. The same sample was also studied in work on T cells expressing NK-cell markers.

The material sequenced was PBMCs. Receptors originate from a woman younger than 35 in good health.

The chain recombines TRBV9 with TRBJ2-3; D is possibly TRBD2 (5 bases). V was cut by 2 bases and J by 3 bases, with 13 bases left in between. From germline, CDR1 is SGDLS and CDR2 YYNGEE. The CDR3 has 15 residues. CDR3 sequence (DNA): TGTGCCAGCAGCGTCGGTACGGGGTATACAGATACGCAGTATTTT. Its protein product is CASSVGTGYTDTQYF. The whole variable domain, filled in from reference TRBV9 and TRBJ2-3, reads DSGVTQTPKHLITATGQRVTLRCSPRSGDLSVYWYQQSLDQGLQFLIQYYNGEERAKGNILERFSAQQFPDLHSELNLSSLELGDSALYFCASSVGTGYTDTQYFGPGTRLTVL.

This clonotype came up a few times. This chain uses TRBV7-2 with TRBJ2-1; possibly TRBD2 for D (5 bases). Trimming took 5 bases from V and 9 from J, leaving 17 bases between them. The CDR3 has 14 residues. The V gene's germline CDR1 is SGHTA and CDR2 FQGNSA. CDR3 residues: CASSVGGGGLEQFF. CDR3 DNA: TGTGCCAGCAGCGTTGGCGGAGGAGGCCTTGAGCAGTTCTTC.

This clonotype was observed a handful of times. The gene calls are TRBV20-1 and TRBJ2-5; no definite D call. Trimming left V 2 bases short and J 3 bases short, with 10 bases between. This CDR3 region has 13 residues. Germline V gene data show CDR1 as DFQATT and CDR2 as SNEGSKA (reference sequence). The CDR3 protein is CSARPAPKETQYF. The CDR3 region has the DNA TGCAGTGCTAGACCGGCCCCGAAAGAGACCCAGTACTTC.

This clonotype has more than one count but fewer than ten. J is TRBJ2-5 and V is TRBV5-1; TRBD2 matches 7 bases. The CDR3 totals 17 residues. V lost 5 bases to trimming and J lost 5 bases; unmatched junction nucleotides: 18. Per the germline V gene, CDR1 is SGHRS and CDR2 is YFSETQ. The CDR3 is CASSAGAGVFSLETQYF. In DNA, the CDR3 is TGCGCCAGCAGTGCCGGGGCGGGGGTCTTTTCCTTGGAGACCCAGTACTTC.

This clonotype appeared a few times. The J gene is TRBJ2-7, the V gene TRBV12-3 or TRBV12-4; 15 positions match TRBD2. V lost 4 bases and J lost 6; bases outside the gene matches: 4. CDR3 size: 15 residues. The CDR3 region has the DNA TGTGCCAGCAGTTGGGGACTAGCGGGAGGTCCCGAGCAGTACTTC. It translates to CASSWGLAGGPEQYF.

There are a few counts of this clonotype. The chain couples TRBV20-1 to TRBJ2-5, with TRBD1 as a possible D gene (7 bases). Germline CDR1 DFQATT, CDR2 SNEGSKA (reference sequence). This CDR3 comprises 13 residues. As DNA, the CDR3 is TGCAGCCTCCAGGGGGAGGAGCTGAAGACCCAGTACTTC. Translation: CSLQGEELKTQYF.

This clonotype was counted ten times or more. The gene calls are TRBV20-1 and TRBJ1-1; the D is unclear. Looked up from germline, CDR1 is DFQATT and CDR2 is SNEGSKA (reference sequence). The length of the CDR3 is 11 residues. With 3 bases removed from V and 5 bases from J, the gap between germline ends came to 7 bases. CDR3 bases: TGCAGTGCTAGTCCCTGGACTGAAGCTTTCTTT. Its protein product is CSASPWTEAFF.

This clonotype was counted between two and nine times. The J gene is TRBJ1-2, the V gene TRBV12-3 or TRBV12-4; D is unresolved. Trimming took off 4 bases at V and 7 bases at J, with 10 bases between the two ends. CDR3 size: 12 residues. CDR3 amino acids: CASSSPWTGYTF. In DNA, the CDR3 is TGTGCCAGCAGTTCACCCTGGACTGGCTACACCTTC.